The present T cell receptor (beta chain) was sequenced within a study of radiotherapy plus CTLA-4 blockade in lung cancer. The germline V gene has CDR1 SEHNR and CDR2 FQNEAQ (reference sequence). There are 13 residues in the CDR3. The junction had 4 bases not matched to a gene; V was cut back by 5 bases and J by 3 bases. Method: immunoSEQ multiplex PCR; TCRdb's copy keeps in-frame clones and lacks some. The sample holds about 70,000 clones, around 79% seen once. Focal radiation plus CTLA-4 blockade with ipilimumab was administered to patients who had chemo-refractory metastatic non-small-cell lung cancer. A word on this clone: Its antigen is still unknown.

Study-level points and caveats: Radiotherapy with ipilimumab was followed by blood expansion of tumor-derived clones.

The TCR originated in a human donor with non-small cell lung cancer who had a complete response to radiotherapy plus ipilimumab. This specimen was peripheral blood, taken from a patient treated with radiotherapy plus ipilimumab. The chain couples TRBV7-9 to TRBJ2-7; 7 positions agree with TRBD1. This CDR3 is CASSPRQGYEQYF. CDR3 sequence (DNA): TGTGCCAGCAGCCCCCGACAGGGCTACGAGCAGTACTTC. Full variable domain (rest looked up from reference TRBV7-9 and TRBJ2-7): DTGVSQNPRHKITKRGQNVTFRCDPISEHNRLYWYRQTLGQGPEFLTYFQNEAQLEKSRLLSDRFSAERPKGSFSTLEIQRTEQGDSAMYLCASSPRQGYEQYFGPGTRLTVT.